The following is a TCR beta chain sequence with its context. How the authors handled the data: Amplifying reference gene primers gave estimates of nucleated cell counts. Profiled with immunoSEQ multiplex PCR; TCRdb holds only in-frame clones, not every one. V and J calls and clone size are as listed in that table; D and trimming were resolved from the DNA. The repertoire holds about 150,000 clones, approximately 88% seen once, with roughly 2.8% in the top ten. The data belong to a study of blood T cell repertoires in COVID-19. Turning to the study itself: From the United States, Italy and Spain came samples of acute and convalescent COVID-19. T cells, B-cell-depleted T cells, or PBMCs supplied cDNA or gDNA.

This CDR3 region has 16 residues. In germline, CDR1 is PRHDT, CDR2 FYEKMQ (reference sequence). V shed 0 bases and J 5 bases; nucleotides not matched to a gene: 6. The receptor's source is a woman aged 55-70 years with acute or convalescent COVID-19. The gene calls are TRBV13 and TRBJ2-3; 9 bases align to TRBD2. Sequenced: peripheral blood. Here the CDR3 reads CASSLGLKAGGDTQYF. The CDR3 DNA reads as TGTGCCAGCAGCTTAGGCCTCAAAGCGGGGGGAGATACGCAGTATTTT.